This T cell receptor beta chain was recovered during a study of cytomegalovirus exposure and HLA in healthy donors. The PCR was carried out with 60 Vbeta primers and 13 Jbeta primers. The method was immunoSEQ multiplex PCR; TCRdb's version includes in-frame clones alone and lacks a portion of them. The sample has about 140,000 clones, under 70% seen once. This TCR derives from a woman aged 55 to 70 in good health and CMV-seronegative. The sequencing input was PBMCs.

The CDR3 region is CASLGGLAGGTSTDTQYF. The DNA of the CDR3 is TGCGCCAGCCTGGGAGGCCTAGCGGGGGGGACTAGCACAGATACGCAGTATTTT. The genes are TRBV10-2 and TRBJ2-3; 12 bases line up with TRBD2. The CDR3 contains 18 residues. The germline V gene has CDR1 WSHSY and CDR2 SAAADI. After removal of 8 bases from V and 0 bases from J, the junction contained 12 bases not matched to a gene.